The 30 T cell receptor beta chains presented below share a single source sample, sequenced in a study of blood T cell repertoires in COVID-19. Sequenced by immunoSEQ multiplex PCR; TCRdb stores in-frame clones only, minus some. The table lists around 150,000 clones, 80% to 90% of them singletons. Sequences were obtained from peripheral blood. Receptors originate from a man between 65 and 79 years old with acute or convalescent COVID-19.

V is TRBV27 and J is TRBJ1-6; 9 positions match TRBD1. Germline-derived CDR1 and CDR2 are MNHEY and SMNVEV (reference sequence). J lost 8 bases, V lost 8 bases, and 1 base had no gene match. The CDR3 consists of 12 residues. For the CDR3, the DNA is TGTGCCAGCGGGACAGGGCATTCACCCCTCCACTTT. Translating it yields CASGTGHSPLHF.

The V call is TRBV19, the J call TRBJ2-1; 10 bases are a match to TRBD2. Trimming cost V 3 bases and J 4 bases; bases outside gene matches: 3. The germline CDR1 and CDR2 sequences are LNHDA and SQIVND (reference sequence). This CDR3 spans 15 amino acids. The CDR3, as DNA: TGTGCCAGTAGTATGGCACTAGCGGGATACAATGAGCAGTTCTTC. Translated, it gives CASSMALAGYNEQFF.

As DNA, the CDR3 is TGTGCCAGCAGCCAAGATATACTCGGGACCTACGAGCAGTACTTC. Translation gives CASSQDILGTYEQYF. This chain uses TRBV4-2 with TRBJ2-7, with a weak D call TRBD2 (5 bases). The CDR3 is made up of 15 amino acids. Germline values: CDR1 LGHNA, CDR2 YNFKEQ. V lost 0 bases and J 2 bases, leaving 11 bases between the germline ends.

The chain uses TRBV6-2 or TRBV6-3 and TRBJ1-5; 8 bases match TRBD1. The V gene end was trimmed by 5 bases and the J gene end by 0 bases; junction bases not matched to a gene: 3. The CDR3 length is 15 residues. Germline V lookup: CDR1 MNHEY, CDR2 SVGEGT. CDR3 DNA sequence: TGTGCCAGCAGTCACAGGGGGGTTAGCAATCAGCCCCAGCATTTT. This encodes CASSHRGVSNQPQHF.

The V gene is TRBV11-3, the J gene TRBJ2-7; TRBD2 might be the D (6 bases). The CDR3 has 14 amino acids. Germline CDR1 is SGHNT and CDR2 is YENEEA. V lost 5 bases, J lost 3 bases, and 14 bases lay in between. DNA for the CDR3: TGTGCCAGCAGCCCCCCGGGACTCCTCTACGAGCAGTACTTC. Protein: CASSPPGLLYEQYF.

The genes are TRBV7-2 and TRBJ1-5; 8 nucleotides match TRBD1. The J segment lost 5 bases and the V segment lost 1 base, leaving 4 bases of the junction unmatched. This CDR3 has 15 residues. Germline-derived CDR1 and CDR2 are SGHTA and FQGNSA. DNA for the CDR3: TGTGCCAGCAGCTTAGGACAGGGGCCAGATCAGCCCCAGCATTTT. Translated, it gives CASSLGQGPDQPQHF. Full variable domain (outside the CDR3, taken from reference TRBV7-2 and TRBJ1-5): GAGVSQSPSNKVTEKGKDVELRCDPISGHTALYWYRQSLGQGLEFLIYFQGNSAPDKSGLPSDRFSAERTGGSVSTLTIQRTQQEDSAVYLCASSLGQGPDQPQHFGDGTRLSIL.

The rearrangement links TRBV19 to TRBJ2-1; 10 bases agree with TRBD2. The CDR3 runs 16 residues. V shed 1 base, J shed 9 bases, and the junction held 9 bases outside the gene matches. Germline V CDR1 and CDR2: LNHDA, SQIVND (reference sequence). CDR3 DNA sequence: TGTGCCAGTAGTATAGCAAGCGGGAGGGCCCGTAGTGAGCAGTTCTTC. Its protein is CASSIASGRARSEQFF.

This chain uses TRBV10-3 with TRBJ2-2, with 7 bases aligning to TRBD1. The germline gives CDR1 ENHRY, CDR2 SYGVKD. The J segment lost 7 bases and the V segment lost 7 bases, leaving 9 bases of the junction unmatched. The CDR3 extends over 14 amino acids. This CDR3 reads CAITPDRDHGELFF. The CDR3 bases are TGTGCCATCACCCCCGACAGGGATCACGGGGAGCTGTTTTTT.

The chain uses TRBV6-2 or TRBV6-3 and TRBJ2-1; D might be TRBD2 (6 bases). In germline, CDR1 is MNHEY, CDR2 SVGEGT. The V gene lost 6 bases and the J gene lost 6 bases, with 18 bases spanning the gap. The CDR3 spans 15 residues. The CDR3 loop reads CASRYLRAGSNEQFF. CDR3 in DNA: TGTGCCAGCAGGTACCTTCGGGCGGGAAGCAATGAGCAGTTCTTC.

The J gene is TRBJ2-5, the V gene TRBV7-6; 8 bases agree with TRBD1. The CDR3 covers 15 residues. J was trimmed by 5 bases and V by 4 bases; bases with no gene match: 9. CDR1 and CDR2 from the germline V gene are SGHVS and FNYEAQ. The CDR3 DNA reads TGTGCCAGCAGCTCCCGGACAGGGACGGGGGAGACCCAGTACTTC. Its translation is CASSSRTGTGETQYF. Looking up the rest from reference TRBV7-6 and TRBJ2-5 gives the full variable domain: GAGVSQSPRYKVTKRGQDVALRCDPISGHVSLYWYRQALGQGPEFLTYFNYEAQQDKSGLPNDRFSAERPEGSISTLTIQRTEQRDSAMYRCASSSRTGTGETQYFGPGTRLLVL.

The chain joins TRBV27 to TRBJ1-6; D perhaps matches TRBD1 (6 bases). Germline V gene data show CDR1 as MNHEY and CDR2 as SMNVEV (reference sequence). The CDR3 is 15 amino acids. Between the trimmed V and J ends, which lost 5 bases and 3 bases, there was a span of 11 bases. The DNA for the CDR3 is TGTGCCAGCAGTCCCAGACAGGTCTATAATTCACCCCTCCACTTT. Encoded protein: CASSPRQVYNSPLHF.

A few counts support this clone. CDR3 nucleotide sequence: TGTGCCAGCAGACCTTCTGGGACTGCCGTGCGGGAGCAGTACTTC. This encodes CASRPSGTAVREQYF. V usage is TRBV6-5 and J usage is TRBJ2-7, with TRBD2 as a possible D gene (6 bases). The CDR3 runs 15 residues. Trimming cost V 6 bases and J 7 bases, with 22 bases left between them. Germline V gene data show CDR1 as MNHEY and CDR2 as SVGAGI.

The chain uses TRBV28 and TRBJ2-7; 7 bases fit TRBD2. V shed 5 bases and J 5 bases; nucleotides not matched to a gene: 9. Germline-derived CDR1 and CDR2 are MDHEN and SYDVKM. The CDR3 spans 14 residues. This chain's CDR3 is CASSPRLLANEQYF. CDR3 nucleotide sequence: TGTGCCAGCAGTCCCCGACTACTAGCGAACGAGCAGTACTTC.

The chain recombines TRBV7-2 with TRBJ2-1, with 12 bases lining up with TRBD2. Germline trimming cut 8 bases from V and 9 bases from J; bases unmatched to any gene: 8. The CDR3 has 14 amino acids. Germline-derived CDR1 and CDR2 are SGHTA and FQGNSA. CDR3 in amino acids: CASGLLAGGGEQFF. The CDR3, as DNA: TGTGCCAGCGGTCTGCTAGCGGGAGGGGGTGAGCAGTTCTTC.

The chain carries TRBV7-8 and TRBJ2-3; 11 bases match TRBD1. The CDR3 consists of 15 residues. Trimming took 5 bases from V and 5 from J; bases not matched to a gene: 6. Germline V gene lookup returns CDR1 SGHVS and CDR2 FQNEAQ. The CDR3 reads CASSQGQGVGDTQYF. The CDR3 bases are TGTGCCAGCAGCCAGGGACAGGGGGTAGGAGATACGCAGTATTTT.

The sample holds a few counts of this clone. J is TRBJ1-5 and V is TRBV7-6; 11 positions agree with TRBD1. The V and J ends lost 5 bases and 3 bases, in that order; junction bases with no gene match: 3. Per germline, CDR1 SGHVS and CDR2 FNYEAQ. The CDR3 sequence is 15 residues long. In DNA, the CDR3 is TGTGCCAGCAGCCCGGGACAGGGGGACAATCAGCCCCAGCATTTT. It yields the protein CASSPGQGDNQPQHF.

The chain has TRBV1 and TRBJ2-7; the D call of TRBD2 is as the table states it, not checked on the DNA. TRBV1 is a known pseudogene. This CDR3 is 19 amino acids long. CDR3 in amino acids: CTSSQDPPLEASGAYEQYF. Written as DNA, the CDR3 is TGCACCAGCAGCCAAGATCCGCCCCTTGAGGCTAGCGGGGCCTACGAGCAGTACTTC.

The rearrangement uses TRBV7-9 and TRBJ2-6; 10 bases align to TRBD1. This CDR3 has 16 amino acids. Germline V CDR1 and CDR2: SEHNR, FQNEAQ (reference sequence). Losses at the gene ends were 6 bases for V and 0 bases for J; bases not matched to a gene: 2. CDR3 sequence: CASRGQGRSGANVLTF. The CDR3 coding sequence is TGTGCCAGCAGGGGACAGGGGCGCTCTGGGGCCAACGTCCTGACTTTC. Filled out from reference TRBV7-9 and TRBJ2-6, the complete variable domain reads DTGVSQNPRHKITKRGQNVTFRCDPISEHNRLYWYRQTLGQGPEFLTYFQNEAQLEKSRLLSDRFSAERPKGSFSTLEIQRTEQGDSAMYLCASRGQGRSGANVLTFGAGSRLTVL.

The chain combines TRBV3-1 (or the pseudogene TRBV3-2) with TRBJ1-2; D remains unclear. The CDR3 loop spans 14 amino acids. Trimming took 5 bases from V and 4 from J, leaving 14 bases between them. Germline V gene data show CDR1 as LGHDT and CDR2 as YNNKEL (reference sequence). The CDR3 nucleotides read TGTGCCAGCAGCACCCAAGGCGCGGCCTATGGCTACACCTTC. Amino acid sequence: CASSTQGAAYGYTF.

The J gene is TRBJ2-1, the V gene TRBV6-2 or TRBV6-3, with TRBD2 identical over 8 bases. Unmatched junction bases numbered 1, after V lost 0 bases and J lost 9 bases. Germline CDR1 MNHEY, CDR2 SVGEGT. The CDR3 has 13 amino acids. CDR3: CASSYSTSAEQFF. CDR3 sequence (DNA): TGTGCCAGCAGTTACTCGACTAGCGCTGAGCAGTTCTTC.

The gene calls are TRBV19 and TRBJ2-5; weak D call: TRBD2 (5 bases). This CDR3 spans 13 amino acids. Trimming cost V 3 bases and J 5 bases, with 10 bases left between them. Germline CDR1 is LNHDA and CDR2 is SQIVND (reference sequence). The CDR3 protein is CASSMSRDETQYF. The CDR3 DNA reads TGTGCCAGTAGTATGTCGAGGGATGAGACCCAGTACTTC.

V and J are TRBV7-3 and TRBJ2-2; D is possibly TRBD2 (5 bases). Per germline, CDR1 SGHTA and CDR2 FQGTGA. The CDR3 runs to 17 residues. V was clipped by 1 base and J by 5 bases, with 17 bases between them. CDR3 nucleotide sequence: TGTGCCAGCAGCTTAAAAACCGGAGTGGGAGTAACCGGGGAGCTGTTTTTT. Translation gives CASSLKTGVGVTGELFF.

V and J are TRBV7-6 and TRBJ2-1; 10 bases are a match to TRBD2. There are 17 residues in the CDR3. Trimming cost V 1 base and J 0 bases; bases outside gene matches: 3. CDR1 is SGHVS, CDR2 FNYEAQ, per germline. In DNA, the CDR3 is TGTGCCAGCAGCTTAGAGCCTAGCGGGAGCTCCTACAATGAGCAGTTCTTC. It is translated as CASSLEPSGSSYNEQFF. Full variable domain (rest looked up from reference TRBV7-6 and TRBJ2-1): GAGVSQSPRYKVTKRGQDVALRCDPISGHVSLYWYRQALGQGPEFLTYFNYEAQQDKSGLPNDRFSAERPEGSISTLTIQRTEQRDSAMYRCASSLEPSGSSYNEQFFGPGTRLTVL.

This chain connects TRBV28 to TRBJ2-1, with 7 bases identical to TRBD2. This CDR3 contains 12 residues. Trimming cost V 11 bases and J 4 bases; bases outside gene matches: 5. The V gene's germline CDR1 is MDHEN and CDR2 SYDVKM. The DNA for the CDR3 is TGTGCCTGGGGGGGAGAGTACAATGAGCAGTTCTTC. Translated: CAWGGEYNEQFF.

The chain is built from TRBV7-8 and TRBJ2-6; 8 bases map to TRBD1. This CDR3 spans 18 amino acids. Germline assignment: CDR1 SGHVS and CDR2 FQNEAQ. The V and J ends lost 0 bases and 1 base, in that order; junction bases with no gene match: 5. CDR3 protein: CASSLAAGGRSGANVLTF. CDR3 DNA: TGTGCCAGCAGCTTAGCGGCAGGGGGCAGGTCTGGGGCCAACGTCCTGACTTTC.

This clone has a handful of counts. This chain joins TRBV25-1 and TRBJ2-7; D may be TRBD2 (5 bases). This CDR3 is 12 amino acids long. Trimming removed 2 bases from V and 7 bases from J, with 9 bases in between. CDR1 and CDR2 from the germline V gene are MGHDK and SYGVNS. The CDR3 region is CASSEGSGEQYF. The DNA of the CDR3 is TGTGCCAGCAGTGAAGGCTCGGGGGAGCAGTACTTC.

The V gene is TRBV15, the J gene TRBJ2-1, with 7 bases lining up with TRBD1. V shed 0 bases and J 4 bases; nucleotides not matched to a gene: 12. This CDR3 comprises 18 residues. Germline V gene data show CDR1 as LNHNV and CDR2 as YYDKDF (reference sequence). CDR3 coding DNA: TGTGCCACCAGCAGAGATCTCTGGGCAGGGGGAATATACAATGAGCAGTTCTTC. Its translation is CATSRDLWAGGIYNEQFF.

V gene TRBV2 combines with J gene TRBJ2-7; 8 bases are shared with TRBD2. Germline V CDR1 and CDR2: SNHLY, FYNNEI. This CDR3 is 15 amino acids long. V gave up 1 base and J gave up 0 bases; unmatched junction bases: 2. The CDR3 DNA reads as TGTGCCAGCAGTGAAGGTGGGACTAGCTCCTACGAGCAGTACTTC. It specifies CASSEGGTSSYEQYF.

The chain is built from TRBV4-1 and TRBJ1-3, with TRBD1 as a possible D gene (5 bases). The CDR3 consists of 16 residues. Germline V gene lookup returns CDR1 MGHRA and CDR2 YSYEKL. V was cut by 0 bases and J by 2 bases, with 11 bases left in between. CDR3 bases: TGCGCCAGCAGCCAAGATAAACAGGCAACTGGAAACACCATATATTTT. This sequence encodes CASSQDKQATGNTIYF.

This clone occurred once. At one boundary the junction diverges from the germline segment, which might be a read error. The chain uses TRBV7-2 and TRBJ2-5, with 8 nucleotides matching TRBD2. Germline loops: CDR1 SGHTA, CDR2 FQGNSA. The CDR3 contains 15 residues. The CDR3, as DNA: TGCGCCAGCAGCACTTCGAGCGGGAGCCAAGAGACCCAGTACTTC. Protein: CASSTSSGSQETQYF.